The 22 T cell receptor beta chains presented below share a single source sample, sequenced in a study of cytomegalovirus exposure and HLA in healthy donors. The data were produced by immunoSEQ multiplex PCR, yet TCRdb's version contains in-frame clones alone and is incomplete. The repertoire includes more than 250,000 clones, around 86% of them detected once, and more than 0.8% sits in the top ten. The specimen sequenced was PBMCs. The receptors come from a young woman in good health and CMV-seronegative.

J is TRBJ1-1 and V is TRBV6-1; 7 nucleotides line up with TRBD1. Looked up from germline, CDR1 is MNHNS and CDR2 is SASEGT. The length of the CDR3 is 14 residues. Germline trimming cut 2 bases from V and 7 bases from J; bases unmatched to any gene: 7. The DNA for the CDR3 is TGTGCCAGCAGTGAACAGGGGGGACCCCGTGAAGCTTTCTTT. Translated: CASSEQGGPREAFF.

The chain couples TRBV11-3 to TRBJ2-3; 10 nucleotides align to TRBD2. Germline CDR1 and CDR2: SGHNT and YENEEA. The CDR3 spans 16 residues. The J segment lost 2 bases and the V segment lost 5 bases, leaving 7 bases of the junction unmatched. CDR3 nucleotide sequence: TGTGCCAGCAGCGAGGGGACTAGCGAGTTCACAGATACGCAGTATTTT. Its translation is CASSEGTSEFTDTQYF.

The rearrangement joins TRBV6-4 to TRBJ2-1, with TRBD2 matching over 7 bases. Germline CDR1 MRHNA, CDR2 SNTAGT. The CDR3 contains 15 residues. The J segment lost 5 bases and the V segment lost 6 bases, leaving 10 bases of the junction unmatched. CDR3 DNA: TGTGCCAGCAGCGCAAACGGGAGGCCCCACAATGAGCAGTTCTTC. Amino acids: CASSANGRPHNEQFF.

V gene TRBV27 combines with J gene TRBJ2-1; D might be TRBD1 (6 bases). The CDR3 has 11 amino acids. Between the trimmed V and J ends, which lost 8 bases and 11 bases, there was a span of 13 bases. CDR1 and CDR2 from the germline V gene are MNHEY and SMNVEV (reference sequence). The CDR3 reads CASGQGMKQFF. CDR3 nucleotides: TGTGCCAGCGGTCAGGGGATGAAGCAGTTCTTC.

About this clone itself: One end of the junction is discordant with germline, which a read error may explain. V and J are TRBV2 and TRBJ2-1; no clear D gene. The CDR3 totals 13 residues. Germline V gene sequence: CDR1 SNHLY, CDR2 FYNNEI. In DNA form, the CDR3 reads TGTGCCAGCAGCGAAGACAAGTACAATGAGCAGTTCTTC. The encoded protein is CASSEDKYNEQFF.

This clone was seen a few times. The genes are TRBV7-2 and TRBJ1-2; 12 nucleotides agree with TRBD1. Germline loops: CDR1 SGHTA, CDR2 FQGNSA. The CDR3 is 15 residues long. The ends lost 4 bases at V and 8 bases at J; junction bases unmatched: 8. CDR3 sequence: CASSSRDRGLGGYTF. CDR3 DNA sequence: TGTGCCAGCAGCTCCAGGGACAGGGGGCTCGGAGGCTACACCTTC.

The V call is TRBV6-5, the J call TRBJ2-5; 9 bases are a match to TRBD1. The CDR3 has 16 amino acids. The J segment lost 4 bases and the V segment lost 0 bases, leaving 6 bases of the junction unmatched. The germline CDR1 and CDR2 sequences are MNHEY and SVGAGI. The CDR3 bases are TGTGCCAGCAGTTACTCGGGGGGACAGGGAATAGAGACCCAGTACTTC. Protein product: CASSYSGGQGIETQYF.

This clone was seen at least ten times. The V call is TRBV6-4, the J call TRBJ1-2; TRBD1 matches 7 bases. Germline values: CDR1 MRHNA, CDR2 SNTAGT. The length of the CDR3 is 15 residues. V dropped 3 bases and J dropped 2; count of bases not matched to a gene: 6. This chain's CDR3 is CASSEGTGVNYGYTF. CDR3 nucleotides: TGTGCCAGCAGTGAAGGTACAGGGGTAAACTATGGCTACACCTTC.

The V and J genes are TRBV5-4 and TRBJ2-7; 8 bases match TRBD2. CDR1 is SGHNT, CDR2 YYREEE, per germline (reference sequence). Trimming at V came to 4 bases and at J to 5 bases, leaving 2 bases not matched to a gene. The CDR3 spans 12 residues. For the CDR3, the DNA is TGTGCCAGCAGCCGGGGGGGGAACGAGCAGTACTTC. This encodes CASSRGGNEQYF.

Comment on this clone: Other nucleotide sequences in the sample specify the same CDR3. V gene TRBV6-5 combines with J gene TRBJ2-7, with 12 bases lining up with TRBD2. Germline loops: CDR1 MNHEY, CDR2 SVGAGI. Unmatched junction bases numbered 0, after V lost 0 bases and J lost 3 bases. The CDR3 consists of 15 residues. The CDR3: CASSYSTSGSYEQYF. The CDR3 DNA sequence: TGTGCCAGCAGTTACTCGACTAGCGGGAGCTACGAGCAGTACTTC.

The J gene is TRBJ1-1, the V gene TRBV6-5; D is unresolved. The CDR3 sequence is 16 residues long. Germline-derived CDR1 and CDR2 are MNHEY and SVGAGI. Trimming took off 2 bases at V and 4 bases at J, with 17 bases between the two ends. CDR3 in DNA: TGTGCCAGCAGTTACGGGGAGACTCTTAGGACCACTGAAGCTTTCTTT. This gives the protein CASSYGETLRTTEAFF.

The sample holds one count of this clone. The genes are TRBV9 and TRBJ1-1; the D gene is possibly TRBD1 (5 bases). V dropped 3 bases and J dropped 8 bases, with 17 bases sitting between them. This CDR3 is 14 amino acids long. Germline V gene lookup returns CDR1 SGDLS and CDR2 YYNGEE. For the CDR3, the DNA is TGTGCCAGCAGCGCCAGCGGGGGATATCTAGAAGCTTTCTTT. Translated: CASSASGGYLEAFF.

V usage is TRBV28 and J usage is TRBJ2-1; D ambiguous. The CDR3 contains 14 residues. CDR1 and CDR2 from the germline V gene are MDHEN and SYDVKM. Between the trimmed V and J ends, which lost 2 bases and 1 base, there was a span of 6 bases. The chain's CDR3 is CASSLLSSYNEQFF. CDR3 sequence (DNA): TGTGCCAGCAGTTTACTGTCTTCCTACAATGAGCAGTTCTTC.

This clone was seen a handful of times. The CDR3, as DNA: TGTGCCAGCAGCAGGGGACTAGATGACAATGAGCAGTTCTTC. Its translation: CASSRGLDDNEQFF. The genes are TRBV7-7 and TRBJ2-1, with 8 bases that match TRBD2. Per germline, CDR1 SSHAT and CDR2 FNYEAQ (reference sequence). J lost 5 bases, V lost 5 bases, and 5 bases had no gene match. CDR3 length: 14 residues.

This chain joins TRBV30 and TRBJ1-4, with 9 bases fitting TRBD1. Unmatched junction bases numbered 8, after V lost 8 bases and J lost 7 bases. In germline, CDR1 is GTSNPN, CDR2 SVGIG (reference sequence). The CDR3 covers 13 residues. CDR3 DNA sequence: TGTGCCGGAAGGACAGGGGTATTTGAAAAACTGTTTTTT. It encodes CAGRTGVFEKLFF.

The chain links TRBV12-5 to TRBJ2-2; 9 nucleotides align to TRBD2. Germline V lookup: CDR1 LGHNT, CDR2 FRNRAP. The CDR3 extends over 17 amino acids. Unmatched junction bases numbered 6, after V lost 2 bases and J lost 2 bases. As DNA, the CDR3 is TGTGCTAGTGGTTTGCCCTGGACTAGCGTTAACACCGGGGAGCTGTTTTTT. As protein: CASGLPWTSVNTGELFF.

This chain uses TRBV27 with TRBJ1-4; 8 bases agree with TRBD1. Germline-derived CDR1 and CDR2 are MNHEY and SMNVEV (reference sequence). The trim removed 5 bases at V and 4 bases at J, leaving 12 bases unmatched. The CDR3 is made up of 17 amino acids. The CDR3 DNA reads as TGTGCCAGCAGTCTGTCCCCCGGGACAGGCAATAATGAAAAACTGTTTTTT. Encoded protein: CASSLSPGTGNNEKLFF.

This clone was observed once. V usage is TRBV27 and J usage is TRBJ2-3; 9 nucleotides match TRBD2. CDR3 length: 17 residues. Germline CDR1 reads MNHEY; CDR2 reads SMNVEV (reference sequence). The J segment lost 0 bases and the V segment lost 6 bases, leaving 10 bases of the junction unmatched. The CDR3 reads CASRRLAELLSTDTQYF. The CDR3 bases are TGTGCCAGCAGAAGACTAGCGGAGCTGCTTAGCACAGATACGCAGTATTTT.

The V call is TRBV19, the J call TRBJ2-7; a weak D match, TRBD2 (5 bases). CDR1 is LNHDA and CDR2 is SQIVND in the germline V gene (reference sequence). The V end lost 5 bases, the J end lost 2 bases, and 10 bases lay between the germline ends. The CDR3 runs 13 residues. CDR3 DNA sequence: TGTGCCAGTAGTTGGACTGAAGCCTACGAGCAGTACTTC. It translates to CASSWTEAYEQYF. Full variable domain (remainder filled in from reference TRBV19 and TRBJ2-7): DGGITQSPKYLFRKEGQNVTLSCEQNLNHDAMYWYRQDPGQGLRLIYYSQIVNDFQKGDIAEGYSVSREKKESFPLTVTSAQKNPTAFYLCASSWTEAYEQYFGPGTRLTVT.

The chain recombines TRBV7-2 with TRBJ2-7; 9 bases are a match to TRBD1. Germline V lookup: CDR1 SGHTA, CDR2 FQGNSA. J lost 6 bases, V lost 6 bases, and 9 bases had no gene match. The length of the CDR3 is 14 residues. The CDR3 protein is CASSSGDRVREQYF. The DNA for the CDR3 is TGTGCCAGCAGTTCCGGGGACAGGGTGCGCGAGCAGTACTTC.

The chain uses TRBV4-2 and TRBJ2-2, with D possibly matching TRBD1 (5 bases). CDR1 and CDR2 from the germline V gene are LGHNA and YNFKEQ. This CDR3 region has 17 residues. Between the trimmed V and J ends, which lost 0 bases and 6 bases, there was a span of 17 bases. CDR3 DNA: TGTGCCAGCAGCCAAGAATCTTATAAGGGGTTGCCCGGGGAGCTGTTTTTT. Protein product: CASSQESYKGLPGELFF.

V gene TRBV9 combines with J gene TRBJ2-1; D gene uncertain. The CDR3 consists of 15 residues. Trimming removed 4 bases at V and 7 bases at J, with 18 bases between. The germline V gene has CDR1 SGDLS and CDR2 YYNGEE. Here the CDR3 reads CASSLLGRPFNEQFF. Here the CDR3 DNA reads TGTGCCAGCAGCTTACTGGGCAGGCCCTTTAATGAGCAGTTCTTC. The full variable domain, completed using reference TRBV9 and TRBJ2-1, is DSGVTQTPKHLITATGQRVTLRCSPRSGDLSVYWYQQSLDQGLQFLIQYYNGEERAKGNILERFSAQQFPDLHSELNLSSLELGDSALYFCASSLLGRPFNEQFFGPGTRLTVL.